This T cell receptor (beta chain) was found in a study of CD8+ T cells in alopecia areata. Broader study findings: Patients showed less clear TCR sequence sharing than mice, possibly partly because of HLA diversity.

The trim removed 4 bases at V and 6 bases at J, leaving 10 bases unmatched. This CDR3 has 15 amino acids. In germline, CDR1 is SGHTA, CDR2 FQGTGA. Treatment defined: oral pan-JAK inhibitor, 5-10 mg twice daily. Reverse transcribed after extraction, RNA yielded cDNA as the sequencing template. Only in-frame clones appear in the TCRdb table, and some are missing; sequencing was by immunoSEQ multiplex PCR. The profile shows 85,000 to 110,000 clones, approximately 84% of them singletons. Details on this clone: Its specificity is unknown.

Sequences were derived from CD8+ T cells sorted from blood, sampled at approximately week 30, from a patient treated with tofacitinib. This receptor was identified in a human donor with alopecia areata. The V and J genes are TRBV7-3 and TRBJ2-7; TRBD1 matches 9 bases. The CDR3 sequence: CASSSPGQGLFEQYF. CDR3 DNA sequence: TGTGCCAGCAGCTCCCCGGGACAGGGTCTGTTCGAGCAGTACTTC. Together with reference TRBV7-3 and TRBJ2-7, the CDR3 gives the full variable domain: GAGVSQTPSNKVTEKGKYVELRCDPISGHTALYWYRQSLGQGPEFLIYFQGTGAADDSGLPNDRFFAVRPEGSVSTLKIQRTERGDSAVYLCASSSPGQGLFEQYFGPGTRLTVT.